This TCR beta chain emerged from a study of PD-L1 blockade in urothelial cancer. Across the whole study: Specimens of blood held a median count of approximately 150,000 T cells.

Time point given: pretreatment peripheral blood. This CDR3 contains 15 residues. CDR1 SGHTA and CDR2 FQGTGA come from the germline V gene. Trimming removed 5 bases from V and 2 bases from J; junction bases left unmatched: 7. Clones were read by immunoSEQ multiplex PCR, and TCRdb kept only the in-frame ones, dropping some. The repertoire holds about 50,000 clones, around 80% seen once, with approximately 3% in the top ten. V is TRBV7-3 and J is TRBJ2-3; 7 nucleotides align to TRBD1. The clonotype was recovered from a man aged 65 to 85 with urothelial cancer. The sequences come from PBMCs, collected around atezolizumab (anti-PD-L1) treatment. This CDR3 is CASSHGTADTDTQYF. The CDR3 DNA reads as TGTGCCAGCAGCCACGGGACAGCCGACACAGATACGCAGTATTTT.